A selection of T cell receptor beta chains follows, all from one sample in a study of blood T cell repertoires in COVID-19. The data were produced by immunoSEQ multiplex PCR, yet TCRdb's version contains in-frame clones alone and is incomplete. The table shows about 180,000 clones, with 80% to 90% occurring only once. The sample was peripheral blood. The receptor source for this set is a man aged 18 to 29 who had recovered from COVID-19. Both conserved end residues are part of each CDR3. Fields, in order: J gene, clone size, D gene, V gene, CDR3 protein, CDR3 DNA. D genes are given only for firm matches. Clone size is stated in some rows and not others, as once, few, many or a class when expanded.

j_gene: TRBJ2-7
abundance: NA
d_gene: NA
v_gene: TRBV10-3
CDR3aa: CAISAGGTLSYEQYF
CDR3nt: TGTGCCATCAGTGCGGGCGGGACCCTCTCCTACGAGCAGTACTTC

j_gene: TRBJ1-1
abundance: NA
d_gene: NA
v_gene: TRBV7-9
CDR3aa: CASRTAPGPGFEAFF
CDR3nt: TGTGCCAGCAGAACGGCCCCAGGGCCCGGATTTGAAGCTTTCTTT

j_gene: TRBJ1-4
abundance: NA
d_gene: TRBD1
v_gene: TRBV9
CDR3aa: CASSVGWDSKLFF
CDR3nt: TGTGCCAGCAGCGTAGGTTGGGACAGCAAACTGTTTTTT

j_gene: TRBJ2-7
abundance: NA
d_gene: TRBD2
v_gene: TRBV5-1
CDR3aa: CASSVAGTSAYEQYF
CDR3nt: TGCGCCAGCAGCGTAGCCGGGACTAGCGCCTACGAGCAGTACTTC

j_gene: TRBJ2-7
abundance: NA
d_gene: TRBD2
v_gene: TRBV19
CDR3aa: CASSIIGLAGPYEQYF
CDR3nt: TGTGCCAGTAGTATAATAGGACTAGCGGGTCCCTACGAGCAGTACTTC

j_gene: TRBJ1-1
abundance: NA
d_gene: NA
v_gene: TRBV27
CDR3aa: CASSLRENTEAFF
CDR3nt: TGTGCCAGCAGTTTACGGGAGAACACTGAAGCTTTCTTT

j_gene: TRBJ1-5
abundance: NA
d_gene: NA
v_gene: TRBV10-2
CDR3aa: CASWEGMSAEPQHF
CDR3nt: TGCGCCAGCTGGGAGGGCATGAGTGCTGAGCCCCAGCATTTT

j_gene: TRBJ2-1
abundance: NA
d_gene: TRBD1
v_gene: TRBV3-1/TRBV3-2
CDR3aa: CASSQVTGSSYNEQFF
CDR3nt: TGTGCCAGCAGCCAGGTGACAGGGAGCTCCTACAATGAGCAGTTCTTC

j_gene: TRBJ1-2
abundance: NA
d_gene: TRBD1
v_gene: TRBV10-2
CDR3aa: CASGTGDRYGYTF
CDR3nt: TGCGCCAGCGGGACAGGGGATCGCTATGGCTACACCTTC

j_gene: TRBJ1-1
abundance: NA
d_gene: NA
v_gene: TRBV6-5
CDR3aa: CASSATREIAEAFF
CDR3nt: TGTGCCAGCAGCGCCACCCGGGAAATAGCTGAAGCTTTCTTT

j_gene: TRBJ2-7
abundance: NA
d_gene: NA
v_gene: TRBV7-9
CDR3aa: CASSLGSGKQYF
CDR3nt: TGTGCCAGCAGCTTAGGCTCAGGCAAGCAGTACTTC

j_gene: TRBJ2-2
abundance: once
d_gene: NA
v_gene: TRBV5-4
CDR3aa: CASSSGTWNGELFF
CDR3nt: TGTGCCAGCAGCTCCGGGACATGGAACGGGGAGCTGTTTTTT

j_gene: TRBJ1-6
abundance: once
d_gene: NA
v_gene: TRBV7-9
CDR3aa: CASSLRQPNSPLHF
CDR3nt: TGTGCCAGCAGCTTAAGACAGCCTAATTCACCCCTCCACTTT

j_gene: TRBJ2-2
abundance: NA
d_gene: TRBD2
v_gene: TRBV5-5
CDR3aa: CASSLYPSGSPNTGELFF
CDR3nt: TGTGCCAGCAGCTTGTATCCTAGCGGGAGCCCGAACACCGGGGAGCTGTTTTTT

j_gene: TRBJ1-6
abundance: NA
d_gene: NA
v_gene: TRBV14
CDR3aa: CASSQDSGLGNSPLHF
CDR3nt: TGTGCCAGCAGCCAAGACTCGGGACTCGGGAATTCACCCCTCCACTTT

j_gene: TRBJ2-2
abundance: once
d_gene: NA
v_gene: TRBV25-1
CDR3aa: CASSSGRNRYTGELFF
CDR3nt: TGTGCCAGCAGTTCAGGAAGGAATCGGTACACCGGGGAGCTGTTTTTT

j_gene: TRBJ2-2
abundance: once
d_gene: TRBD2
v_gene: TRBV7-7
CDR3aa: CGVRGAGELFF
CDR3nt: TGCGGGGTCCGGGGGGCCGGGGAGCTGTTTTTT

j_gene: TRBJ1-2
abundance: few
d_gene: TRBD1
v_gene: TRBV28
CDR3aa: CASSLGTGLQGYTF
CDR3nt: TGTGCCAGCAGTTTAGGGACAGGGTTACAAGGCTACACCTTC

j_gene: TRBJ2-3
abundance: NA
d_gene: NA
v_gene: TRBV10-3
CDR3aa: CAIRPASHSTDTQYF
CDR3nt: TGTGCCATCAGACCAGCGAGTCATAGCACAGATACGCAGTATTTT

j_gene: TRBJ2-2
abundance: few
d_gene: TRBD1
v_gene: TRBV27
CDR3aa: CASSSSGTVTGELFF
CDR3nt: TGTGCCAGCAGTTCATCCGGGACAGTTACCGGGGAGCTGTTTTTT

j_gene: TRBJ2-7
abundance: NA
d_gene: NA
v_gene: TRBV6-2/TRBV6-3
CDR3aa: CASSLWPPGRYEQYF
CDR3nt: TGTGCCAGCAGCCTCTGGCCCCCGGGTCGCTACGAGCAGTACTTC

j_gene: TRBJ1-1
abundance: NA
d_gene: NA
v_gene: TRBV6-5
CDR3aa: CASSYSAHLGNTEAFF
CDR3nt: TGTGCCAGCAGTTACTCGGCCCATCTAGGGAACACTGAAGCTTTCTTT

j_gene: TRBJ2-1
abundance: NA
d_gene: TRBD1
v_gene: TRBV7-2
CDR3aa: CASSRDRGHYNEQFF
CDR3nt: TGTGCCAGCAGCCGGGACAGGGGCCATTACAATGAGCAGTTCTTC

j_gene: TRBJ1-5
abundance: NA
d_gene: NA
v_gene: TRBV6-5
CDR3aa: CASSYGRGNQPQHF
CDR3nt: TGTGCCAGCAGTTACGGCAGGGGTAATCAGCCCCAGCATTTT

j_gene: TRBJ2-7
abundance: NA
d_gene: TRBD2
v_gene: TRBV6-2/TRBV6-3
CDR3aa: CASSYSLGPSGGVYEQYF
CDR3nt: TGTGCCAGCAGTTACTCTTTGGGTCCTAGCGGGGGTGTCTACGAGCAGTACTTC

j_gene: TRBJ1-6
abundance: NA
d_gene: NA
v_gene: TRBV5-1
CDR3aa: CASSLGWPSSYNSPLHF
CDR3nt: TGCGCCAGCAGCTTGGGGTGGCCTAGCTCCTATAATTCACCCCTCCACTTT

j_gene: TRBJ2-7
abundance: NA
d_gene: NA
v_gene: TRBV6-2/TRBV6-3
CDR3aa: CASSPDRLSSYEQYF
CDR3nt: TGTGCCAGCAGCCCCGACAGACTTAGCTCCTACGAGCAGTACTTC

j_gene: TRBJ2-1
abundance: NA
d_gene: TRBD2
v_gene: TRBV19
CDR3aa: CASSIALADYNEQFF
CDR3nt: TGTGCCAGTAGTATAGCCCTAGCGGACTACAATGAGCAGTTCTTC

j_gene: TRBJ1-2
abundance: once
d_gene: NA
v_gene: TRBV19
CDR3aa: CASSIGSAGHLSSYTF
CDR3nt: TGTGCCAGTAGTATAGGATCCGCCGGACACTTATCGAGCTACACCTTC

j_gene: TRBJ1-2
abundance: NA
d_gene: NA
v_gene: TRBV5-1
CDR3aa: CASSLNGANYGYTF
CDR3nt: TGCGCCAGCAGCTTGAATGGAGCTAACTATGGCTACACCTTC

j_gene: TRBJ2-7
abundance: many
d_gene: TRBD2
v_gene: TRBV2
CDR3aa: CASLSSGRSEQYF
CDR3nt: TGTGCCAGCTTATCTAGCGGGAGAAGTGAGCAGTACTTC

j_gene: TRBJ1-1
abundance: NA
d_gene: NA
v_gene: TRBV28
CDR3aa: CASSLSRREAFF
CDR3nt: TGTGCCAGCAGTTTGTCCAGGCGAGAAGCTTTCTTT

j_gene: TRBJ1-1
abundance: NA
d_gene: NA
v_gene: TRBV19
CDR3aa: CASSIDPVNTEAFF
CDR3nt: TGTGCCAGTAGTATAGATCCAGTGAACACTGAAGCTTTCTTT

j_gene: TRBJ2-7
abundance: NA
d_gene: NA
v_gene: TRBV19
CDR3aa: CASSIEVFYEQYF
CDR3nt: TGTGCCAGTAGTATCGAGGTTTTCTACGAGCAGTACTTC

j_gene: TRBJ2-7
abundance: NA
d_gene: TRBD2
v_gene: TRBV7-3
CDR3aa: CASSLSRLAEGYEQYF
CDR3nt: TGTGCCAGCAGCTTAAGTCGACTAGCGGAGGGGTACGAGCAGTACTTC

j_gene: TRBJ2-5
abundance: NA
d_gene: NA
v_gene: TRBV19
CDR3aa: CASSGASGGGKETQYF
CDR3nt: TGTGCCAGTTCAGGCGCTAGCGGAGGGGGGAAAGAGACCCAGTACTTC

j_gene: TRBJ2-7
abundance: NA
d_gene: NA
v_gene: TRBV11-2
CDR3aa: CASTPYHGSSYEQYF
CDR3nt: TGTGCCAGCACCCCTTACCACGGGTCCTCCTACGAGCAGTACTTC

j_gene: TRBJ2-7
abundance: NA
d_gene: TRBD1
v_gene: TRBV29-1
CDR3aa: CSVELDGQAPYEQYF
CDR3nt: TGCAGCGTTGAACTCGACGGACAGGCACCCTACGAGCAGTACTTC

j_gene: TRBJ2-1
abundance: NA
d_gene: NA
v_gene: TRBV28
CDR3aa: CASRTLPPPPGLSSEQFF
CDR3nt: TGTGCCAGCAGGACCCTACCCCCCCCACCAGGGCTTTCAAGTGAGCAGTTCTTC

j_gene: TRBJ1-2
abundance: NA
d_gene: TRBD1
v_gene: TRBV6-5
CDR3aa: CASRADMGTGSGYTF
CDR3nt: TGTGCCAGCAGGGCGGACATGGGGACAGGATCCGGCTACACCTTC

j_gene: TRBJ2-7
abundance: NA
d_gene: NA
v_gene: TRBV6-6
CDR3aa: CASQNDFYEQYF
CDR3nt: TGTGCCAGCCAAAACGACTTCTACGAGCAGTACTTC